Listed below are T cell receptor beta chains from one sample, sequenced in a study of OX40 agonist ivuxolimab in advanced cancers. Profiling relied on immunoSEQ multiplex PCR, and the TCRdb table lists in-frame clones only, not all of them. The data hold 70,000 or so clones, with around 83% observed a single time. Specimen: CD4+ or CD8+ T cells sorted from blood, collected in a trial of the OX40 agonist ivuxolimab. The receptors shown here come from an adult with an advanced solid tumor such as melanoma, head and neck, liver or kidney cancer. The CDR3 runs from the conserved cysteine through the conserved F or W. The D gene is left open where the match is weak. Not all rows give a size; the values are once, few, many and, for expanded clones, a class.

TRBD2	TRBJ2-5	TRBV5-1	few	CASSSTGGEGETQYF	TGCGCCAGCAGCTCGACGGGAGGGGAGGGTGAGACCCAGTACTTC
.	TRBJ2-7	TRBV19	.	CASSSRGYEQYF	TGTGCCAGTAGTAGTCGGGGCTACGAGCAGTACTTC
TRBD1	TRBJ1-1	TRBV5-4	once	CASSLQGVQAEAFF	TGTGCCAGCAGCTTACAGGGGGTACAGGCTGAAGCTTTCTTT
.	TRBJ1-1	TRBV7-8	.	CASSSRGGNTEAFF	TGTGCCAGCAGCTCCCGGGGAGGGAACACTGAAGCTTTCTTT
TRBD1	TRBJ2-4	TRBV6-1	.	CASSEFGQGSIQYF	TGTGCCAGCAGTGAATTTGGACAGGGAAGCATTCAGTACTTC
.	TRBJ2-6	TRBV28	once	CASSFEGRGANVLTF	TGTGCCAGCAGTTTTGAGGGACGCGGGGCCAACGTCCTGACTTTC
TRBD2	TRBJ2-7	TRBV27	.	CASSSSGRESEQYF	TGTGCCAGCAGTTCTAGCGGGAGGGAGAGCGAGCAGTACTTC
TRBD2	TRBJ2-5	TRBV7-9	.	CASSASGSGETQYF	TGTGCCAGCAGCGCAAGCGGGAGTGGAGAGACCCAGTACTTC
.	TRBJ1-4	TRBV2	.	CASRNNLRGEKLFF	TGTGCCAGCAGGAACAATCTACGGGGTGAAAAACTGTTTTTT
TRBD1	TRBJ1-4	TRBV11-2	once	CASSLGRNRGGNEKLFF	TGTGCCAGCAGCTTGGGGCGAAACAGGGGCGGTAATGAAAAACTGTTTTTT